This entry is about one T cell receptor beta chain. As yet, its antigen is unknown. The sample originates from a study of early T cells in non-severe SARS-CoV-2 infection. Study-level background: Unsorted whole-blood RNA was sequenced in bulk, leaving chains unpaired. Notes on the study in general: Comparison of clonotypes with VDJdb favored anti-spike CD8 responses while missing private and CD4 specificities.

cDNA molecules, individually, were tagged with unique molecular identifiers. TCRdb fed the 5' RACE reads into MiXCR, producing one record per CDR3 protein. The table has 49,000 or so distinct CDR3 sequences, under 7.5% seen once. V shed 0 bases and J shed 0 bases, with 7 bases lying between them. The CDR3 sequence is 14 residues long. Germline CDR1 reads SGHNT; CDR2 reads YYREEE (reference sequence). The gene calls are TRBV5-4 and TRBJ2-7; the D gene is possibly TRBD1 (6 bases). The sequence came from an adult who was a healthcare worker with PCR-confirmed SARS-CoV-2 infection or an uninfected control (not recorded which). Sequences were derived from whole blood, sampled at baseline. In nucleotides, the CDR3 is TGTGCCAGCAGCTTGGGGGACAACTCCTACGAGCAGTACTTC. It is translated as CASSLGDNSYEQYF.